This T cell receptor beta chain was identified in a study of shared clonotypes between healthy human individuals. Profiled with immunoSEQ multiplex PCR; TCRdb holds only in-frame clones, not every one. The table includes about 1.5 million clones, 95% to 99% detected once. Participating donors were healthy, HIV-negative adults free of recent acute infections or vaccinations. The donors were all Caucasian adults (living in Nashville, Tennessee). The germline V gene encodes CDR1 SGDLS and CDR2 YYNGEE. Trimming removed 2 bases at V and 6 bases at J, with 6 bases between. The CDR3 consists of 11 residues. This chain uses TRBV9 with TRBJ2-7, with D hard to call. This TCR derives from a man in his thirties or forties in good health. Sequencing was done on a sample of naive CD4+ T cells sorted from blood. Described subset: CD45RA+ positively selected. This CDR3 reads CASSVPFEQYF. CDR3 DNA sequence: TGTGCCAGCAGCGTGCCTTTCGAGCAGTACTTC.